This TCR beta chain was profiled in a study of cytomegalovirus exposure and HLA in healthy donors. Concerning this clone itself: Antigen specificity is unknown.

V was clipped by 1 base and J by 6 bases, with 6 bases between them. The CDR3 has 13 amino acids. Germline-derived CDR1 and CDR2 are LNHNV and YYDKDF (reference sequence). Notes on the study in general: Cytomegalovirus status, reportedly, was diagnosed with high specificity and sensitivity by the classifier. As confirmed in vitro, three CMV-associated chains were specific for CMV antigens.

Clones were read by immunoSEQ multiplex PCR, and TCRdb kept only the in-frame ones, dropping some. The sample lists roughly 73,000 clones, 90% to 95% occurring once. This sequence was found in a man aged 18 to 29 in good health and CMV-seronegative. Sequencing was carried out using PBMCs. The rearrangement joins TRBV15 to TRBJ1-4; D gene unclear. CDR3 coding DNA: TGTGCCACCAGCAGAGGGAGTTATGAAAAACTGTTTTTT. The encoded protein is CATSRGSYEKLFF.